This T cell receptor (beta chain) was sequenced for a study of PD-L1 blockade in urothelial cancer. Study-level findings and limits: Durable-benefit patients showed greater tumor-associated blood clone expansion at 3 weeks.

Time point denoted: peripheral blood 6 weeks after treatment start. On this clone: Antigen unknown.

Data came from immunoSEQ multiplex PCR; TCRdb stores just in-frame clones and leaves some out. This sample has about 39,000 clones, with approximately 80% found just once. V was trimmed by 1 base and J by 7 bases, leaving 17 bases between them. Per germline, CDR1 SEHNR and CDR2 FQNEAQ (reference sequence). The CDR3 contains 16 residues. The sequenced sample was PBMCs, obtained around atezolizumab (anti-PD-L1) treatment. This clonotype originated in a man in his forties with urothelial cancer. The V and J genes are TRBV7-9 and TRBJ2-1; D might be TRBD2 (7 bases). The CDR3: CASSLEGGEKRNEQFF. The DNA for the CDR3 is TGTGCCAGCAGCTTAGAGGGGGGGGAAAAGCGGAATGAGCAGTTCTTC.